This TCR beta chain was sequenced during a study of blood T cell repertoires in COVID-19. Study in general: Samples taken during acute and convalescent COVID-19 were collected in the United States, Italy and Spain.

Two negative PCRs, clearance, or symptom resolution were required of recovered Cohort 3 donors. In the original analysis: Reference gene primer amplification in the assay estimated nucleated cell counts. Libraries were prepared by immunoSEQ multiplex PCR; TCRdb keeps only in-frame clonotypes and omits some of them. The V and J calls and clone size are taken from that table; D and trimming were inferred from the DNA. Found here are about 140,000 clones, about 89% of them singletons; the top ten hold about 11%. Sequencing was carried out using PBMCs or T cells enriched from blood (not recorded which). The clonotype comes from a man in his sixties who had recovered from COVID-19.

Here the CDR3 DNA reads TGTGCCAGCAGCGCTTCAACAGGGGGCTTCGACGAGCAGTACTTC. It yields the protein CASSASTGGFDEQYF. This chain joins TRBV9 and TRBJ2-7, with 9 bases that match TRBD1. V was clipped by 3 bases and J by 5 bases; unmatched bases: 9. CDR3 size: 15 residues. Per the germline V gene, CDR1 is SGDLS and CDR2 is YYNGEE.